Given below is one TCR beta chain in context. This clonotype was recorded a few times. The clone's antigen remains unknown. Per-nucleotide qualities are absent, and no much larger clonotype sits a single base away. Lymph node samples came from the axillary draining lymph nodes of breast cancer patients. Sequenced using an Illumina HiSeq 2000. TCR beta chain libraries were generated through multiplex PCR amplification. High-throughput sequencing was used to analyze the amplified TCR beta chain products. In TCRdb, the public reads were trimmed at Q25 with fastp and aligned with MiXCR, with productive beta chains retained. Entries are consolidated by CDR3 protein sequence, retaining the most common genes and DNA. Here the sample has some 140,000 distinct CDR3 sequences; over 20% occur a single time. The ten largest clones capture 2.2% of the sample. These data originate in a study of breast tumors, draining lymph nodes, adjacent tissues (TCRdb year 2016). Describing the broader study: TCR beta repertoires were compared across tumor, adjacent nontumor tissue and axillary lymph nodes obtained from breast cancer patients. In human breast cancer, the study set out to evaluate how tumor, surrounding tissue and draining lymph node repertoires relate to one another and whether T cells may move between these sites. Paper-wide results and their limitations: Tumor T-cell repertoires showed less diversity than lymph node repertoires and more diversity than nontumor tissue repertoires, and tumor T-cell repertoires showed preferential V and J gene usage. The similarity between tumor and nontumor tissue repertoires was significantly greater in luminal-like breast cancer than in basal-like breast cancer. The data were considered consistent with the idea that most tumor T cells come from the lymph node and then expand in tumor tissue. The study presented the conclusion that tumor T cells originate in lymph nodes as consistent with a hypothesis, not as something directly demonstrated.

The sequencing input was axillary lymph node tissue. This TCR derives from a female donor with breast cancer. Some clones in this sample may be carry-over from other donors' samples.

The nucleotide sequence reads as follows: TGTGCCAGCAGTTTGGCCCTAGCCTACAATGAGCAGTTCTTC. Its amino acids are CASSLALAYNEQFF. The rearranged chain carries TRBV28 and TRBJ2-1, with the D gene uncertain. The CDR3 has 14 amino acids, counting the end cysteine and phenylalanine. The DNA shown is the 42-base CDR3, in frame from base 1. The junction shows trimming of 3 bases on V and 2 bases on J, plus 8 bases between the germline ends. As encoded in the germline V gene, CDR1 is MDHEN while CDR2 is SYDVKM.